This is a list of T cell receptor beta chains from one sample in a study of cytomegalovirus exposure and HLA in healthy donors. TCRdb's copy holds only in-frame clones and misses some; the assay was immunoSEQ multiplex PCR. The data contain roughly 83,000 clones, about 69% of them singletons. Sequencing input: PBMCs. These receptors were collected from a man aged 55 to 70 in good health and CMV-seronegative. Both conserved end residues are part of each CDR3. The order of the fields is clone size, D gene, V gene, J gene, CDR3 protein, CDR3 DNA. The D gene is left open where the match is weak. Clone size is shown for a subset of rows, as once, few, many or a class of expanded clone.

>NA|NA|TRBV7-3|TRBJ2-3
CASSPTGRGLSTDTQYF
TGTGCCAGCAGCCCGACGGGGCGGGGGCTTAGCACAGATACGCAGTATTTT
>NA|NA|TRBV7-9|TRBJ2-3
CASSLSNSRDTQYF
TGTGCCAGCAGCTTAAGCAATTCAAGAGATACGCAGTATTTT
>NA|NA|TRBV27|TRBJ1-4
CASSRFRGPNEKLFF
TGTGCCAGCAGTCGTTTCAGGGGCCCTAATGAAAAACTGTTTTTT
>NA|TRBD2|TRBV2|TRBJ2-2
CASRLLAANTGELFF
TGTGCCAGCAGACTACTAGCGGCGAACACCGGGGAGCTGTTTTTT
>NA|TRBD1|TRBV6-5|TRBJ1-1
CASSRGQGALEAFF
TGTGCCAGCAGCCGTGGACAGGGGGCGTTGGAAGCTTTCTTT
>NA|NA|TRBV7-3|TRBJ2-3
CASSLTGAITDTQYF
TGTGCCAGCAGCTTAACAGGGGCGATCACAGATACGCAGTATTTT
>NA|NA|TRBV5-6|TRBJ1-2
CASTPTHGYYGYTF
TGTGCCAGCACTCCAACCCACGGGTACTATGGCTACACCTTC
>NA|TRBD2|TRBV4-2|TRBJ2-7
CASSQGGSGGAYEQYF
TGTGCCAGCAGCCAAGGGGGTAGCGGGGGGGCCTACGAGCAGTACTTC
>NA|NA|TRBV2|TRBJ2-2
CASRGGQGRAGTGELFF
TGTGCCAGCAGGGGAGGACAGGGCAGAGCGGGGACCGGGGAGCTGTTTTTT
>NA|TRBD2|TRBV14|TRBJ2-7
CASSQEGASGSYEQYF
TGTGCCAGCAGCCAAGAGGGGGCTAGCGGGAGCTACGAGCAGTACTTC
>once|NA|TRBV9|TRBJ2-1
CASSSHPGEQFF
TGTGCCAGCAGCTCCCACCCCGGGGAGCAGTTCTTC
>NA|NA|TRBV30|TRBJ2-3
CAWSSGKAADTQYF
TGTGCCTGGTCCTCCGGGAAGGCGGCAGATACGCAGTATTTT
>once|NA|TRBV30|TRBJ1-2
CAWSVDSSNYGYTF
TGTGCCTGGAGTGTGGACAGCTCTAACTATGGCTACACCTTC
>NA|NA|TRBV19|TRBJ2-3
CATSSGRTDTQYF
TGTGCCACCTCAAGCGGGCGCACAGATACGCAGTATTTT
>NA|TRBD1|TRBV7-9|TRBJ2-7
CASSQGQGREQYF
TGTGCCAGCAGCCAGGGACAGGGGCGCGAGCAGTACTTC
>NA|NA|TRBV5-1|TRBJ1-2
CASSLESNYGYTF
TGCGCCAGCAGCTTGGAGAGCAACTATGGCTACACCTTC
>NA|TRBD2|TRBV27|TRBJ2-3
CASSQSGTSGLSSTDTQYF
TGTGCCAGCAGTCAGTCCGGGACTAGCGGGTTGTCCTCCACAGATACGCAGTATTTT
>NA|NA|TRBV7-9|TRBJ2-3
CASSYPLSSRGFTDTQYF
TGTGCCAGCAGCTACCCCCTCAGCTCCAGGGGCTTCACAGATACGCAGTATTTT